One sample yielded the 10 T cell receptor beta chains listed below, sequenced in a study of metastatic and nonmetastatic thyroid tumors. Ahead of thyroid surgery, no patient had received treatment of any kind. TCRdb re-analyzed the PCR reads through MiXCR. The data show 35,000 to 50,000 clones, with under 4% seen just once and around 9.9% held by the top ten. The sequencing sample was made of blood. The source of these receptors is a female donor with papillary thyroid cancer or a benign thyroid nodule (not recorded which). Some clones in this sample may be carry-over from other donors' samples.

This clone was counted at least ten times. The chain recombines TRBV15 with TRBJ1-1; unclear D gene. Looked up from germline, CDR1 is LNHNV and CDR2 is YYDKDF (reference sequence). The CDR3 is made up of 13 amino acids. V was trimmed by 1 base and J by 5 bases, leaving 8 bases between them. The CDR3 DNA reads TGTGCCACCAGCAGAGTCGCTGGAACTGAAGCTTTCTTT. Its protein product is CATSRVAGTEAFF.

This clone was seen many times. V and J are TRBV7-2 and TRBJ2-5, with D possibly matching TRBD2 (6 bases). CDR1 and CDR2 from the germline V gene are SGHTA and FQGNSA. The CDR3 length is 16 residues. Trimming stripped 5 bases from V and 5 bases from J, with 21 bases between. The chain's CDR3 is CASSNRPDGGEETQYF. As DNA, the CDR3 is TGTGCCAGCAGCAATAGACCAGACGGGGGAGAGGAGACCCAGTACTTC.

This clone appeared a few times. The junction differs from germline at one of its ends, possibly a read error. The chain employs TRBV25-1 and TRBJ1-1; 8 positions agree with TRBD1. The CDR3 is 15 amino acids. The germline gives CDR1 MGHDK, CDR2 SYGVNS. The CDR3 loop reads CAISDPGQGNTEAFF. The CDR3 DNA is TGTGCCATCAGTGATCCCGGACAGGGAAACACTGAAGCTTTCTTT.

This clone has at least ten counts. A much larger clone differs by one base, so this may be a read error. The chain links TRBV12-3 or TRBV12-4 to TRBJ2-3, with D possibly matching TRBD2 (7 bases). The V end lost 8 bases, the J end lost 8 bases, and 17 bases lay between the germline ends. This CDR3 comprises 13 residues. CDR3 sequence: CASGLGGGTTQYF. The DNA of the CDR3 is TGTGCCAGCGGCCTGGGAGGGGGGACTACGCAGTATTTT.

A note on this clone: At one of its ends the junction is not consistent with the germline gene, which may arise from a read error. The rearrangement uses TRBV15 and TRBJ2-2, with TRBD1 matching 10 bases. The CDR3 totals 17 residues. Germline V gene lookup returns CDR1 LNHNV and CDR2 YYDKDF (reference sequence). The CDR3 DNA reads as TGTGCCACCGGCAGAGATAGGACAGGGGGTGACGCCGGGGAGCTGTTTTTT. It encodes CATGRDRTGGDAGELFF.

This clone was recorded many times. The V and J genes are TRBV19 and TRBJ2-1; D might be TRBD1 or TRBD2, each matching 5 bases. Germline V gene data show CDR1 as LNHDA and CDR2 as SQIVND (reference sequence). V lost 7 bases and J lost 6, with 16 bases in between. The CDR3 totals 14 residues. CDR3: CASMVGVVSNEQFF. The CDR3, as DNA: TGTGCCAGTATGGTGGGGGTAGTAAGCAATGAGCAGTTCTTC.

The table lists this clone with a few counts. CDR3 nucleotides: TGTGCCAGCAGCTCCCAGGGGGGCCCTAATTCACCCCTCCACTTT. Translation gives CASSSQGGPNSPLHF. The chain carries TRBV7-9 and TRBJ1-6; 7 nucleotides line up with TRBD1. The V and J ends lost 4 bases and 6 bases, in that order; junction bases with no gene match: 6. The germline V gene has CDR1 SEHNR and CDR2 FQNEAQ (reference sequence). This CDR3 has 15 amino acids.

The chain carries TRBV7-2 and TRBJ2-5; D unclear. The CDR3 length is 13 residues. V gave up 5 bases and J gave up 5 bases, with 12 bases separating them. CDR1 SGHTA and CDR2 FQGNSA come from the germline V gene. The CDR3 is CASSPQTLETQYF. The CDR3 nucleotides read TGTGCCAGCAGCCCCCAAACCCTGGAGACCCAGTACTTC.

CDR3 coding DNA: TGTGCCAGCAGGAGAACGCCCCCGGGACTAGCGGGAATGGGGACAGATACGCAGTATTTT. This translates into CASRRTPPGLAGMGTDTQYF. The chain uses TRBV12-3 or TRBV12-4 and TRBJ2-3; 13 bases are a match to TRBD2. This CDR3 contains 20 residues. The J segment lost 3 bases and the V segment lost 6 bases, leaving 18 bases of the junction unmatched.

This clone qualifies as medium-sized. This sequence joins TRBV11-1 and TRBJ2-3, with a tentative D call TRBD1 (6 bases). The CDR3 sequence is 13 residues long. Germline V CDR1 and CDR2: SGHAT, FQDESV (reference sequence). Trimming removed 9 bases at V and 2 bases at J, with 12 bases between. The DNA for the CDR3 is TGTGCCAGTAGACGACAGGTCACAGATACGCAGTATTTT. Translating it yields CASRRQVTDTQYF. Complete variable domain (other parts from reference TRBV11-1 and TRBJ2-3): EAEVAQSPRYKITEKSQAVAFWCDPISGHATLYWYRQILGQGPELLVQFQDESVVDDSQLPKDRFSAERLKGVDSTLKIQPAELGDSAMYLCASRRQVTDTQYFGPGTRLTVL.